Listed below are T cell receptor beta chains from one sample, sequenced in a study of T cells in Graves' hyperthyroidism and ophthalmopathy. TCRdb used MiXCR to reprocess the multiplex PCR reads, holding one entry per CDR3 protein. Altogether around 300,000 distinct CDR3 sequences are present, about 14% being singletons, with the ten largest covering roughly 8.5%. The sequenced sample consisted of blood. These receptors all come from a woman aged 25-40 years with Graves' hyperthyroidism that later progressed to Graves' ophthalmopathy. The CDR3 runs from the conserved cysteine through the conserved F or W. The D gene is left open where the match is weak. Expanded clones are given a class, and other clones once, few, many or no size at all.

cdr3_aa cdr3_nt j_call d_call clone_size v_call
CASSDLTGELFF TGTGCCAGCAGTGACCTAACCGGGGAGCTGTTTTTT TRBJ2-2 NA NA TRBV6-4
CSVEDPFGQLNTEAFF TGCAGCGTTGAAGATCCCTTTGGACAGCTGAACACTGAAGCTTTCTTT TRBJ1-1 NA many TRBV29-1
CSARDQTSGSLDEQFF TGCAGTGCTAGAGATCAGACTAGCGGGAGTTTGGATGAGCAGTTCTTC TRBJ2-1 TRBD2 many TRBV20-1
CSVESQGPHEQYF TGCAGCGTTGAATCTCAGGGACCCCACGAGCAGTACTTC TRBJ2-7 NA many TRBV29-1
CASSAYSGTLLSLNTGELFF TGTGCCAGCAGTGCATACTCCGGGACACTCCTCTCCTTGAACACCGGGGAGCTGTTTTTT TRBJ2-2 NA many TRBV27
CASSSWGTGKWNTEAFF TGTGCCAGCAGCTCTTGGGGGACAGGGAAGTGGAACACTGAAGCTTTCTTT TRBJ1-1 TRBD1 many TRBV5-6
CSVRKTGNYGYTF TGCAGCGTTCGAAAGACAGGAAACTATGGCTACACCTTC TRBJ1-2 NA NA TRBV29-1
CASSQEQGPYYGYTF TGTGCCAGCAGCCAAGAACAGGGGCCGTACTATGGCTACACCTTC TRBJ1-2 TRBD1 many TRBV3-1
CSARDNEMGGIRYEQYF TGCAGTGCTAGAGATAATGAAATGGGCGGGATCAGGTACGAGCAGTACTTC TRBJ2-7 NA many TRBV20-1
CASSYSTARGWRKLFF TGTGCCAGCAGTTACTCCACCGCTCGGGGTTGGAGAAAACTGTTTTTT TRBJ1-4 NA many TRBV6-5
CASSTENTGELFF TGTGCCAGCAGTACGGAGAACACCGGGGAGCTGTTTTTT TRBJ2-2 NA many TRBV28
CSVEMDSYEQYF TGCAGCGTTGAAATGGACAGCTACGAGCAGTACTTC TRBJ2-7 NA many TRBV29-1
CASSPGTGGFTDTQYF TGTGCCAGCAGCCCCGGGACAGGGGGTTTCACAGATACGCAGTATTTT TRBJ2-3 TRBD1 few TRBV9
CASSLEGGQFF TGCGCCAGCAGCCTGGAGGGAGGGCAGTTCTTC TRBJ2-1 NA few TRBV4-1
CASSSRLADSSYEQYF TGTGCCAGCAGCTCTCGACTAGCGGACAGCTCCTACGAGCAGTACTTC TRBJ2-7 TRBD2 many TRBV28
CASSTGLAGAGEQFF TGTGCCAGCAGTACGGGACTAGCGGGAGCTGGTGAGCAGTTCTTC TRBJ2-1 TRBD2 NA TRBV6-2/TRBV6-3
CASSARESQPQHF TGTGCCAGCAGTGCGAGAGAGAGTCAGCCCCAGCATTTT TRBJ1-5 NA NA TRBV12-3/TRBV12-4
CASRGTGRYEQYF TGTGCCAGCAGGGGGACAGGGAGGTACGAGCAGTACTTC TRBJ2-7 TRBD1 few TRBV6-1
CASSHPGLAGVRRETQYF TGTGCCAGCAGCCACCCGGGACTAGCGGGAGTGAGGAGGGAGACCCAGTACTTC TRBJ2-5 TRBD2 many TRBV6-1
CASSVEGVNQPQHF TGTGCCAGCAGCGTAGAAGGGGTCAATCAGCCCCAGCATTTT TRBJ1-5 NA few TRBV9
CASSFNPDNEQFF TGTGCCAGCAGCTTTAACCCTGACAATGAGCAGTTCTTC TRBJ2-1 NA many TRBV7-9
CASLRGSSYEQYF TGTGCCAGCCTAAGAGGAAGCTCCTACGAGCAGTACTTC TRBJ2-7 NA many TRBV6-9
CASTSPSKTGELFF TGTGCCAGCACTAGTCCTTCGAAGACCGGGGAGCTGTTTTTT TRBJ2-2 NA many TRBV2
CASSVEETQYF TGTGCCAGCAGCGTAGAAGAGACCCAGTACTTC TRBJ2-5 NA many TRBV28
CASSQLRGDTYEQYF TGCGCCAGCAGCCAACTCAGGGGGGATACCTACGAGCAGTACTTC TRBJ2-7 NA many TRBV4-3
CASSPTTGGYEQYF TGTGCCAGCAGTCCAACGACAGGGGGCTACGAGCAGTACTTC TRBJ2-7 TRBD1 many TRBV12-3/TRBV12-4
CASTSTGYEQYF TGTGCCAGCACCTCGACCGGTTACGAGCAGTACTTC TRBJ2-7 NA NA TRBV7-9
CASSYSRAEQETQYF TGTGCCAGCAGTTACTCGAGGGCGGAACAAGAGACCCAGTACTTC TRBJ2-5 NA many TRBV6-5
CASRPPSASWTDTQYF TGTGCCAGCAGGCCCCCCAGCGCCTCTTGGACAGATACGCAGTATTTT TRBJ2-3 NA many TRBV2
CASSLTSAIGYEQYF TGCGCCAGCAGCTTGACTAGCGCCATCGGGTACGAGCAGTACTTC TRBJ2-7 TRBD2 many TRBV5-1
CASSYGQLITGELFF TGTGCCAGTAGTTACGGACAGCTAATCACCGGGGAGCTGTTTTTT TRBJ2-2 NA few TRBV19
CSVEEFQNTEAFF TGCAGCGTTGAAGAGTTCCAGAACACTGAAGCTTTCTTT TRBJ1-1 NA many TRBV29-1
CSVGGPTEAFF TGCAGCGTTGGGGGGCCCACTGAAGCTTTCTTT TRBJ1-1 NA many TRBV29-1
CASSQDPGLRDNEQFF TGCGCCAGCAGCCAAGATCCGGGTTTGCGGGACAATGAGCAGTTCTTC TRBJ2-1 NA NA TRBV4-1
CASRPTVTGELFF TGTGCCAGCAGACCGACAGTTACCGGGGAGCTGTTTTTT TRBJ2-2 NA NA TRBV6-4
CASSVESRAVPYEQYF TGTGCCAGCAGCGTAGAAAGTCGGGCGGTTCCCTACGAGCAGTACTTC TRBJ2-7 NA NA TRBV9
CASIPDRGDQPQHF TGTGCCAGCATCCCGGACCGGGGGGACCAGCCCCAGCATTTT TRBJ1-5 NA many TRBV2
CASSLTANSGANVLTF TGTGCCAGCAGCCTGACAGCAAACTCTGGGGCCAACGTCCTGACTTTC TRBJ2-6 NA many TRBV7-3
CASSAGQKETQYF TGTGCCAGCAGTGCGGGACAGAAAGAGACCCAGTACTTC TRBJ2-5 TRBD1 few TRBV25-1
CSAREGPQPYEQYF TGCAGTGCTAGAGAGGGGCCCCAGCCATACGAGCAGTACTTC TRBJ2-7 NA many TRBV20-1
CAWNPVLRETQYF TGTGCCTGGAATCCGGTTTTACGTGAGACCCAGTACTTC TRBJ2-5 NA NA TRBV30
CAWSRASNQPQHF TGTGCCTGGAGCAGGGCTAGCAATCAGCCCCAGCATTTT TRBJ1-5 NA many TRBV30
CASTYNDENQPQHF TGTGCCAGCACATACAACGACGAGAATCAGCCCCAGCATTTT TRBJ1-5 NA many TRBV6-1
CAWSDPTGAWGYTF TGTGCCTGGAGTGACCCGACAGGGGCGTGGGGCTACACCTTC TRBJ1-2 TRBD1 many TRBV30
CASSQEGGQYF TGTGCCAGCAGCCAAGAGGGGGGCCAGTACTTC TRBJ2-5 NA many TRBV3-1
CASSRQLGTMNTEAFF TGTGCCAGCAGCCGTCAATTGGGAACAATGAACACTGAAGCTTTCTTT TRBJ1-1 NA many TRBV7-9
CASTPERESWETQYF TGTGCCAGCACCCCCGAACGGGAGTCGTGGGAGACCCAGTACTTC TRBJ2-5 NA few TRBV7-8
CASSQADYEQYF TGTGCCAGCAGCCAAGCTGACTACGAGCAGTACTTC TRBJ2-7 NA many TRBV3-1
CASSARGTGNTIYF TGTGCCAGCAGTGCCCGGGGTACGGGAAACACCATATATTTT TRBJ1-3 NA few TRBV27